Following are 12 T cell receptor beta chains from one sample sequenced in a study of shared clonotypes between healthy human individuals (dated by TCRdb to the early 2020s). Preparation of the library involved the immunoSEQ multiplex PCR assay. This is the immuneACCESS table as TCRdb keeps it, with only in-frame sequences that have V and J called. A part of the clones is gone; compared with another copy, unresolved V genes explain less than half, and the rest is unexplained. The sample table lists hundreds of thousands of clones, around 76% of them with a count of one. The ten most abundant clones make up about 12% of the sample. Sample: PBMCs. Receptor source: a woman aged 40 to 49 in good health. Some clones in this sample may be carry-over from other donors' samples.

J is TRBJ2-7 and V is TRBV5-8; D gene uncertain. Germline V lookup: CDR1 SGHTS, CDR2 YDEGEE. This CDR3 has 14 amino acids. V lost 5 bases, J lost 1 base, and 13 bases lay in between. CDR3 DNA sequence: TGTGCCAGCAGGGTGAACTTCGGATCCTACGAGCAGTACTTC. Translating gives CASRVNFGSYEQYF. Drawing the rest from reference TRBV5-8 and TRBJ2-7, the complete variable domain is EAGVTQSPTHLIKTRGQQATLRCSPISGHTSVYWYQQALGLGLQFLLWYDEGEERNRGNFPPRFSGRQFPNYSSELNVNALELEDSALYLCASRVNFGSYEQYFGPGTRLTVT.

The rearrangement joins TRBV6-6 to TRBJ2-1; D gene unclear. CDR1 and CDR2 (germline): MNHNY, SVGAGI (reference sequence). Trimming took 3 bases from V and 5 from J, leaving 8 bases between them. The CDR3 has 13 amino acids. CDR3 DNA: TGTGCCAGCAGTTATTCACGCAACAATGAGCAGTTCTTC. Amino acid sequence: CASSYSRNNEQFF.

The chain combines TRBV5-1 with TRBJ1-4, with unresolved D. Trimming stripped 0 bases from V and 8 bases from J, with 14 bases between. The CDR3 is 15 amino acids. Germline V gene data show CDR1 as SGHRS and CDR2 as YFSETQ. The CDR3: CASSLGSGGKEKLFF. The CDR3 DNA is TGCGCCAGCAGCTTGGGTAGTGGTGGAAAGGAAAAACTGTTTTTT.

This chain joins TRBV4-2 and TRBJ1-2; D possibly corresponds to TRBD1 (5 bases). Trimming cost V 0 bases and J 6 bases, with 14 bases left between them. Per germline, CDR1 LGHNA and CDR2 YNFKEQ. The CDR3 spans 15 residues. DNA for the CDR3: TGTGCCAGCAGCCAAGAGGGGGGAATGCTGAATGGCTACACCTTC. Protein: CASSQEGGMLNGYTF.

About this clone: The sample has other DNA sequences that encode this CDR3 too. V gene TRBV7-9 combines with J gene TRBJ2-7; unclear D gene. The CDR3 extends over 13 amino acids. V was trimmed by 2 bases and J by 0 bases, leaving 5 bases between them. Looked up from germline, CDR1 is SEHNR and CDR2 is FQNEAQ (reference sequence). The CDR3 sequence is CASSLSGSYEQYF. The CDR3 DNA reads TGTGCCAGCAGCTTATCGGGCTCCTACGAGCAGTACTTC.

This chain uses TRBV14 with TRBJ2-5; D is undetermined. V lost 5 bases and J lost 1, with 11 bases in between. There are 14 residues in the CDR3. Germline V gene sequence: CDR1 SGHDN, CDR2 FVKESK. The CDR3 here is CASSTGRSQETQYF. Written as DNA, the CDR3 is TGTGCCAGCAGCACCGGACGCAGCCAAGAGACCCAGTACTTC.

The chain joins TRBV7-9 to TRBJ2-1, with TRBD2 as a possible D gene (5 bases). V lost 2 bases and J 8 bases, leaving 13 bases between the germline ends. The CDR3 spans 14 residues. Per germline, CDR1 SEHNR and CDR2 FQNEAQ (reference sequence). CDR3 sequence (DNA): TGTGCCAGCAGCTTACGCCGCGGCGGGCATGAGCAGTTCTTC. Translation gives CASSLRRGGHEQFF.

This chain connects TRBV25-1 to TRBJ1-1, with D unresolved. This CDR3 comprises 13 residues. V lost 3 bases, J lost 0 bases, and 5 bases lay in between. Germline loops: CDR1 MGHDK, CDR2 SYGVNS. The CDR3 protein is CASSDPVNTEAFF. For the CDR3, the DNA is TGTGCCAGCAGTGACCCCGTGAACACTGAAGCTTTCTTT.

The V gene is TRBV18, the J gene TRBJ2-1, with D perhaps TRBD1 or TRBD2 (6 bases each). The ends were cut back, 3 bases at V and 7 bases at J, with 19 bases in the middle. The CDR3 has 16 amino acids. Looked up from germline, CDR1 is KGHSH and CDR2 is LQKENI. CDR3 region: CASSPTRGLSGNEQFF. The CDR3 DNA is TGTGCCAGCTCACCGACCCGGGGGCTTTCGGGGAATGAGCAGTTCTTC.

This chain uses TRBV29-1 with TRBJ1-1; D call uncertain. Germline CDR1 is SQVTM and CDR2 is ANQGSEA. The CDR3 is made up of 11 amino acids. The V and J ends lost 6 bases and 4 bases respectively, with 9 bases between them. In DNA, the CDR3 is TGCAGCGTCGCGCGTCCCACTGAAGCTTTCTTT. Protein product: CSVARPTEAFF.

This chain links TRBV5-1 with TRBJ2-1; 7 bases map to TRBD1. Germline V CDR1 and CDR2: SGHRS, YFSETQ. The CDR3 totals 15 residues. The junction had 7 bases not matched to a gene; V was cut back by 0 bases and J by 7 bases. For the CDR3, the DNA is TGCGCCAGCAGCTTGGGGCACCCGACAGGGAATGAGCAGTTCTTC. Residues: CASSLGHPTGNEQFF.

The V and J genes are TRBV13 and TRBJ2-3; TRBD2 might be the D (6 bases). V lost 5 bases and J lost 1, with 16 bases in between. Germline V gene sequence: CDR1 PRHDT, CDR2 FYEKMQ (reference sequence). This CDR3 is 16 amino acids long. The CDR3: CASSAPGLRRTDTQYF. The CDR3, as DNA: TGTGCCAGCAGCGCACCGGGACTTAGACGCACAGATACGCAGTATTTT.